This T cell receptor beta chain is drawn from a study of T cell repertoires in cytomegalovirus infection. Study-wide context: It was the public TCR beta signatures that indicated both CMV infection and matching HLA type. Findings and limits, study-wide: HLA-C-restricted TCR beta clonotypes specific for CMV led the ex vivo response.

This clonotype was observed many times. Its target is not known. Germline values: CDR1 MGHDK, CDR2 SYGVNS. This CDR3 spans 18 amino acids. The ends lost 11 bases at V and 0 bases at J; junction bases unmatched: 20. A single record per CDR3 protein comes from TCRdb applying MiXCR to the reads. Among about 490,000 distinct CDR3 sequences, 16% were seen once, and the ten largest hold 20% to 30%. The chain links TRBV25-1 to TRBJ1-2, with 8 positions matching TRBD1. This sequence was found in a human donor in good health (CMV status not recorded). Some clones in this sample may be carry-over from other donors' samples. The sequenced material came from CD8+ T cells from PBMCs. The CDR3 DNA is TGTGCCGCCCGACCCAATAAGGGGACAGGAGACCCTAACTATGGCTACACCTTC. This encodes CAARPNKGTGDPNYGYTF.